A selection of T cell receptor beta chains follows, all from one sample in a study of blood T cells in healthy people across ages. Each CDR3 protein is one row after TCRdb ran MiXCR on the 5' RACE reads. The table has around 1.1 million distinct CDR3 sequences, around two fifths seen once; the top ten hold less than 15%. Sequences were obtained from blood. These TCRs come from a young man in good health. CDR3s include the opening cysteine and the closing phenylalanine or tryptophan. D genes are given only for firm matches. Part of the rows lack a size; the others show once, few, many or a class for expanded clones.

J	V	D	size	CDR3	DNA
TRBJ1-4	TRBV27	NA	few	CASSLSSTNEKLFF	TGTGCCAGCAGTTTATCGTCGACTAATGAAAAACTGTTTTTT
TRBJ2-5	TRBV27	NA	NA	CASSFKPAGQETQYF	TGTGCCAGCAGTTTCAAACCCGCGGGGCAAGAGACCCAGTACTTC
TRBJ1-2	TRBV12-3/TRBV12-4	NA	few	CASIDQLSRIGGYTF	TGTGCCAGCATCGACCAACTATCCAGGATCGGCGGCTACACCTTC
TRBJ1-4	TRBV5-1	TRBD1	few	CASSKYRGEKLFF	TGCGCCAGCAGCAAGTACAGGGGTGAAAAACTGTTTTTT
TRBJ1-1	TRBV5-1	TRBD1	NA	CASSPGQGAVMAFF	TGCGCCAGCAGCCCGGGACAGGGAGCTGTTATGGCTTTCTTT
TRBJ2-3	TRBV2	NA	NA	CASSEYSLGRTDTQYF	TGTGCCAGCAGTGAATATTCACTCGGCCGCACAGATACGCAGTATTTT
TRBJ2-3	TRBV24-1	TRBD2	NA	CATSDLGLAGDDTQYF	TGTGCCACCAGTGATTTAGGACTAGCGGGAGACGATACGCAGTATTTT
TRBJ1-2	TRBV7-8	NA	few	CASSSQANSYGYTF	TGTGCCAGCAGCTCCCAGGCAAACTCCTATGGCTACACCTTC
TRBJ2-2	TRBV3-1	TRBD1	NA	CAGSPTGPGELFF	TGTGCCGGCAGCCCGACAGGGCCCGGGGAGCTGTTTTTT
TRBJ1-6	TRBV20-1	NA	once	CSARDYQTESDSPLHF	TGCAGTGCTAGAGATTATCAAACCGAGTCAGATTCACCCCTCCACTTT
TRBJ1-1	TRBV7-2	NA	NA	CASSRTRDSQREAFF	TGTGCCAGCAGCAGGACTAGGGATTCTCAAAGGGAAGCTTTCTTT
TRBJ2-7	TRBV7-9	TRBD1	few	CASSPRQGLFSYEQYF	TGTGCCAGCAGCCCCCGACAGGGATTATTCTCCTACGAGCAGTACTTC
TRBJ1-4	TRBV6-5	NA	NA	CASTTSYRDSNEKLFF	TGTGCCAGCACTACCTCTTACCGGGATTCAAATGAAAAACTGTTTTTT
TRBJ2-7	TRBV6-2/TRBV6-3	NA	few	CASSYSTYREQYF	TGTGCCAGCAGTTACTCGACCTACAGGGAGCAGTACTTC
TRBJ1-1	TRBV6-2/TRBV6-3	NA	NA	CASTIGAHTEAFF	TGTGCCAGCACCATTGGGGCCCACACTGAAGCTTTCTTT
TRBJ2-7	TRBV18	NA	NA	CASSLRDLGGPYF	TGTGCCAGCTCACTCCGGGACCTAGGAGGCCCGTACTTC
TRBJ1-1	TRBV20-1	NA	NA	CSALKGGLNTEAFF	TGCAGTGCTCTGAAAGGGGGTTTGAACACTGAAGCTTTCTTT
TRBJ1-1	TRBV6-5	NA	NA	CASSPFTDSAPEAFF	TGTGCCAGCAGTCCTTTTACCGACAGTGCCCCTGAAGCTTTCTTT
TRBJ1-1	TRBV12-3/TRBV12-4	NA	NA	CASCLWGTTEAFF	TGTGCCAGCTGTTTGTGGGGCACCACTGAAGCTTTCTTT
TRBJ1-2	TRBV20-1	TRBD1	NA	CSAPGTANYGYTF	TGCAGTGCACCCGGGACAGCTAACTATGGCTACACCTTC
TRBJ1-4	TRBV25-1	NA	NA	CASSTCGGFDEKLFF	TGTGCCAGCAGCACTTGTGGAGGGTTCGATGAAAAACTGTTTTTT
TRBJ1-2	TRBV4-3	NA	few	CASSQDPGSDGYTF	TGCGCCAGCAGCCAAGATCCCGGTTCCGATGGCTACACCTTC
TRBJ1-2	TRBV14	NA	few	CASSQVPGGGDGYTF	TGTGCCAGCAGCCAAGTGCCCGGGGGGGGAGATGGCTACACCTTC
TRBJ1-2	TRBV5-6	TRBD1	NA	CASSLDGTGESNYGYTF	TGTGCCAGCAGCTTGGACGGGACAGGCGAATCTAACTATGGCTATACCTTC
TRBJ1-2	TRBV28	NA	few	CASSMEDCGYTF	TGTGCCAGCAGTATGGAGGACTGTGGCTACACCTTC
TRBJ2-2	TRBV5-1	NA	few	CASSLIAADTGELFF	TGCGCCAGCAGCTTAATCGCAGCGGACACCGGGGAGCTGTTTTTT
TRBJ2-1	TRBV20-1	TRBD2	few	CSAVKLAGGYNEQFF	TGCAGTGCTGTTAAACTAGCGGGGGGCTACAATGAGCAGTTCTTC
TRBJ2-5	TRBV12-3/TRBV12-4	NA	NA	CASRINGVGETQYF	TGTGCCAGCCGTATCAACGGGGTGGGAGAGACCCAGTACTTC
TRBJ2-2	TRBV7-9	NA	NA	CASSLADTFTGELFF	TGTGCCAGCAGCTTAGCGGACACCTTCACCGGGGAGCTGTTTTTT
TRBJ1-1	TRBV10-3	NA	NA	CATRPTGLKNTEAFF	TGTGCCACCCGACCAACAGGGCTGAAGAACACTGAAGCTTTCTTT
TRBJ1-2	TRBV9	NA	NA	CASSLVGGGNYGYTF	TGTGCCAGCAGCCTCGTAGGTGGAGGAAACTATGGCTACACCTTC
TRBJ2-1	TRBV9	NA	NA	CASNDGRPLEGNEQFF	TGTGCCAGCAATGATGGACGGCCTCTGGAGGGGAATGAGCAGTTCTTC
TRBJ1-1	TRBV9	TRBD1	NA	CASSDPGGANIMNTEAFF	TGTGCCAGCAGCGATCCAGGGGGGGCAAATATAATGAACACTGAAGCTTTCTTT
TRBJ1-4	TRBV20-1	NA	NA	CSARVGGSAPPNEKLFF	TGCAGTGCTAGGGTGGGGGGTTCCGCTCCTCCTAATGAAAAACTGTTTTTT
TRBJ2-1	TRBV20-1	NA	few	CSARYDPYNEQFF	TGCAGTGCTAGGTACGACCCGTACAATGAGCAGTTCTTC
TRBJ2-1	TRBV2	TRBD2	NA	CASLSEGLAGAGGQFF	TGTGCCAGCTTATCCGAGGGACTAGCGGGGGCGGGTGGGCAGTTCTTC
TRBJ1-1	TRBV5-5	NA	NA	CASSGTLTEAFF	TGTGCCAGCAGCGGGACCCTCACTGAAGCTTTCTTT
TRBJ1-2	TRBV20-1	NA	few	CSASFGGANNGYTF	TGCAGTGCTAGTTTCGGGGGAGCCAACAATGGCTACACCTTC
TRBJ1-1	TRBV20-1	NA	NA	CSAAVNTEAFF	TGCAGTGCCGCGGTGAACACTGAAGCTTTCTTT
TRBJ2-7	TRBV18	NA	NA	CASSPNPVAKNEQYF	TGTGCCAGCTCTCCTAATCCTGTGGCAAAAAACGAGCAGTACTTC